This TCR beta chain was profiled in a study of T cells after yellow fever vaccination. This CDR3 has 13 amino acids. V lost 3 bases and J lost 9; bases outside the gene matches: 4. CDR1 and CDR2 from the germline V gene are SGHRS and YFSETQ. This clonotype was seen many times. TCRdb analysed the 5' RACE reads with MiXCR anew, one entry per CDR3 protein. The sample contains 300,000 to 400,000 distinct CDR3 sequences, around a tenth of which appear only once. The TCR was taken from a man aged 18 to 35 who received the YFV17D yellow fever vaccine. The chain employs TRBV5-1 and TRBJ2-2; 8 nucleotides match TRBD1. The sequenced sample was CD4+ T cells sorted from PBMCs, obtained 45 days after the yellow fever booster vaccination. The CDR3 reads CASSSQGAWELFF. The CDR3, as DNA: TGCGCCAGCAGCTCGCAGGGGGCCTGGGAGCTGTTTTTT.